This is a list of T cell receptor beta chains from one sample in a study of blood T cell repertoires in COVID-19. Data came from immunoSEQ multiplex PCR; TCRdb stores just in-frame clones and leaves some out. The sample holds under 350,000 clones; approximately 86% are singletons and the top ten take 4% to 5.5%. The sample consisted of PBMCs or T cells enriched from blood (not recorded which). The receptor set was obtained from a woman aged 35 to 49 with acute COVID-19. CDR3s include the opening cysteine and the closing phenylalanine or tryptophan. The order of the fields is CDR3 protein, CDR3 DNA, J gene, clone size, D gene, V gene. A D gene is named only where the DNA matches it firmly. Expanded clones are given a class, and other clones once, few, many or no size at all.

cdr3_aa: CASSLYHSGANVLTF; cdr3_nt: TGTGCCAGCAGTTTATATCACTCTGGGGCCAACGTCCTGACTTTC; j_call: TRBJ2-6; clone_size: once; d_call: NA; v_call: TRBV27
cdr3_aa: CATSDPSGGQTDTQYF; cdr3_nt: TGTGCCACCAGTGATCCTAGCGGGGGGCAGACAGATACGCAGTATTTT; j_call: TRBJ2-3; clone_size: NA; d_call: TRBD2; v_call: TRBV24-1
cdr3_aa: CASSTIGGTYGYTF; cdr3_nt: TGTGCCAGTAGTACCATAGGGGGCACCTATGGCTACACCTTC; j_call: TRBJ1-2; clone_size: few; d_call: TRBD1; v_call: TRBV19
cdr3_aa: CASSLATGQRNTIYF; cdr3_nt: TGTGCCAGCAGCTTAGCGACAGGGCAAAGAAACACCATATATTTT; j_call: TRBJ1-3; clone_size: NA; d_call: TRBD1; v_call: TRBV7-2
cdr3_aa: CASSLVTSGAYEQYF; cdr3_nt: TGTGCCAGCAGCTTGGTTACTAGCGGGGCTTACGAGCAGTACTTC; j_call: TRBJ2-7; clone_size: NA; d_call: TRBD2; v_call: TRBV5-4
cdr3_aa: CASSLAGTGVGEQYF; cdr3_nt: TGTGCCAGCAGCTTGGCCGGGACAGGGGTGGGGGAGCAGTACTTC; j_call: TRBJ2-7; clone_size: NA; d_call: TRBD1; v_call: TRBV5-4
cdr3_aa: CASSEGGQGTDTQYF; cdr3_nt: TGTGCCAGCAGTGAAGGCGGACAGGGTACAGATACGCAGTATTTT; j_call: TRBJ2-3; clone_size: NA; d_call: TRBD1; v_call: TRBV2
cdr3_aa: CASSFGSGSGELFF; cdr3_nt: TGCGCCAGCAGCTTCGGTTCAGGCTCCGGGGAGCTGTTTTTT; j_call: TRBJ2-2; clone_size: NA; d_call: NA; v_call: TRBV5-1
cdr3_aa: CASSQEVGTSLQETQYF; cdr3_nt: TGCGCCAGCAGCCAAGAAGTCGGGACAAGTCTACAAGAGACCCAGTACTTC; j_call: TRBJ2-5; clone_size: few; d_call: NA; v_call: TRBV4-3
cdr3_aa: CATSRALGVGTEAFF; cdr3_nt: TGTGCCACCAGCAGAGCCCTCGGAGTTGGCACTGAAGCTTTCTTT; j_call: TRBJ1-1; clone_size: once; d_call: NA; v_call: TRBV15
cdr3_aa: CASSTRDSKIYGYTF; cdr3_nt: TGTGCCAGCAGCACCAGGGACAGTAAAATCTATGGCTACACCTTC; j_call: TRBJ1-2; clone_size: NA; d_call: TRBD1; v_call: TRBV11-3
cdr3_aa: CASSPHGDKSNYGYTF; cdr3_nt: TGTGCCAGCAGCCCTCACGGGGACAAGTCTAACTATGGCTACACCTTC; j_call: TRBJ1-2; clone_size: NA; d_call: NA; v_call: TRBV11-2
cdr3_aa: CASRDSLSPLHF; cdr3_nt: TGTGCCAGCCGGGACAGCCTTTCACCCCTCCACTTT; j_call: TRBJ1-6; clone_size: NA; d_call: TRBD1; v_call: TRBV27
cdr3_aa: CASSQFQGASNQPQHF; cdr3_nt: TGTGCCAGCAGCCAATTCCAGGGGGCCTCCAATCAGCCCCAGCATTTT; j_call: TRBJ1-5; clone_size: NA; d_call: TRBD1; v_call: TRBV27
cdr3_aa: CASSLGRGESYGYTF; cdr3_nt: TGTGCCAGCAGCTTAGGACGGGGGGAGAGCTATGGCTACACCTTC; j_call: TRBJ1-2; clone_size: NA; d_call: NA; v_call: TRBV7-2
cdr3_aa: CASSFKPGSTEAFF; cdr3_nt: TGTGCCAGCAGCTTCAAGCCAGGGTCCACTGAAGCTTTCTTT; j_call: TRBJ1-1; clone_size: once; d_call: NA; v_call: TRBV7-2